The clone carrying this TCR beta chain appeared many times. This entry is derived from a study of T-cell memory formation after mild COVID-19. TCRdb independently ran MiXCR on the 5' RACE reads; one entry per CDR3 protein. The sample records some 40,000 distinct CDR3 sequences, 6% to 6.5% being singletons. Trimming shortened V by 2 bases and J by 4 bases, and 11 bases separated the two germline ends. This CDR3 comprises 15 residues. Germline values: CDR1 KGHSH, CDR2 LQKENI. This TCR derives from an adult who had mild COVID-19 (a few samples of this study predate the infection). Cell type and time point are not known. J is TRBJ2-2 and V is TRBV18, with a weak D call TRBD1 (6 bases). Sequencing was carried out using PBMCs or a T cell subset sorted from them (not recorded which). CDR3 sequence reads: CASSPNLGGTGELFF. For the CDR3, the DNA is TGTGCCAGCTCACCAAACCTAGGGGGCACCGGGGAGCTGTTTTTT.